The T cell receptor beta chain described here comes from a study of shared clonotypes between healthy human individuals. Genomic DNA from each subset was divided evenly over several immunoSEQ plates. Method: immunoSEQ multiplex PCR; TCRdb's copy keeps in-frame clones and lacks some. The sample has 450,000 to 500,000 clones; more than 65% are singletons. Trimming cost V 3 bases and J 8 bases; bases outside gene matches: 16. The CDR3 has 18 amino acids. Germline V gives CDR1 SGHRS, CDR2 YFSETQ. Sequencing was performed on PBMCs. The chain uses TRBV5-1 and TRBJ2-1; 11 bases line up with TRBD2. The TCR sequence derives from a woman in her thirties or forties in good health. Some clones in this sample may be carry-over from other donors' samples. CDR3 loop: CASSSFPTSGSLWDEQFF. The DNA of the CDR3 is TGCGCCAGCAGCTCCTTCCCTACTAGCGGGAGTTTGTGGGATGAGCAGTTCTTC.